This TCR beta chain was found in a study of identical twins. Study findings and constraints: Abundant beta clonotypes from cord blood bore fewer insertions; memory repertoires lacked this pattern. Cross-sectional statistical analysis was relied on for the conclusions, without the same donors being followed.

Every one of the donors was a healthy Caucasian. The CDR3 consists of 16 residues. Germline trimming cut 0 bases from V and 6 bases from J; bases unmatched to any gene: 4. From germline, CDR1 is SGHRS and CDR2 YFSETQ. This clonotype has at least ten counts. The antigen is unknown. Template switching introduced a universal primer site, and the cDNA bore unique molecular identifiers. Via MiXCR, TCRdb re-called the 5' RACE reads, giving one row per CDR3 protein. The sample includes 450,000 to 650,000 distinct CDR3 sequences, nearly 15% seen only once; the top ten take less than 0.5%. These data are also associated with another study on yellow fever vaccine responses in identical twins.

Sequencing was carried out using CD4+ T cells sorted from blood. The receptor's source is a woman aged 18-29 years in good health. The chain employs TRBV5-1 and TRBJ2-1; 12 nucleotides match TRBD2. For the CDR3, the DNA is TGCGCCAGCAGCTTGGGAGGACTAGCGGGAAGCAATGAGCAGTTCTTC. Amino acid sequence: CASSLGGLAGSNEQFF.